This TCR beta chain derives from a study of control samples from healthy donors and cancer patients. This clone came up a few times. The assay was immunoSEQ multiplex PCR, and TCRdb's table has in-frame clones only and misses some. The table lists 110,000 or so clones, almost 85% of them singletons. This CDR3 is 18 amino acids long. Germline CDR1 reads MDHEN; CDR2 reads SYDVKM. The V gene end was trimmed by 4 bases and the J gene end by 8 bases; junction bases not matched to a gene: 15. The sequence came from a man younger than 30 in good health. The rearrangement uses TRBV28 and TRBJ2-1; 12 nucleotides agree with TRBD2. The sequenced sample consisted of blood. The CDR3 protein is CASSSTLTSGGFIDEQFF. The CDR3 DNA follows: TGTGCCAGCAGTTCAACCCTGACTAGCGGGGGATTTATCGATGAGCAGTTCTTC.